The present entry profiles one TCR beta chain with its context. Its antigen is undetermined. This sample is part of a study of cytomegalovirus exposure and HLA in healthy donors. Study-wide context: The roughly 700 first-cohort repertoires shared a platform with the 120 or so validation repertoires, as reported in a later analysis. Findings and limits, study-wide: TCR beta chains numbering roughly 150 were designated cytomegalovirus-associated. The tendency of first-cohort TCR clusters to co-occur in the 130 or so validation repertoires was identified by a subsequent analysis.

Trimming cost V 3 bases and J 1 base, with 15 bases left between them. Per the germline V gene, CDR1 is GTSNPN and CDR2 is SVGIG (reference sequence). The CDR3 is 15 residues long. Assay: immunoSEQ multiplex PCR; the TCRdb copy retains only in-frame clones and omits some. The repertoire consists of about 240,000 clones, with roughly 86% occurring once and the leading ten covering around 1.2%. The validation cohort, a group of roughly 120 subjects, included the donors and was separate from the roughly 670-subject first cohort. The receptor was isolated from a woman aged 30 to 39 in good health and CMV-seropositive. This chain connects TRBV30 to TRBJ1-1; D may be TRBD1 (6 bases). Specimen: PBMCs. The chain's CDR3 is CAWSPTGGGNTEAFF. CDR3 DNA: TGTGCCTGGAGCCCGACAGGTGGGGGGAACACTGAAGCTTTCTTT.